These 18 T cell receptor beta chains were sequenced from one sample in a study of T cell repertoires in cytomegalovirus infection. A single record per CDR3 protein comes from TCRdb applying MiXCR to the reads. In the table there are 200,000 to 300,000 distinct CDR3 sequences, over 9% of which are singletons. Sequencing used PBMCs. The receptors originated from a human donor in good health (CMV status not recorded). Some clones in this sample may be carry-over from other donors' samples.

The chain has TRBV12-5 and TRBJ2-2; TRBD1 aligns across 8 bases. This CDR3 spans 18 amino acids. V dropped 3 bases and J dropped 5; count of bases not matched to a gene: 14. Per germline, CDR1 LGHNT and CDR2 FRNRAP. The CDR3 is CASGFLLRTGNGTGELFF. The CDR3 DNA follows: TGTGCTAGTGGTTTCCTACTACGGACAGGGAATGGGACCGGGGAGCTGTTTTTT.

This clonotype was seen at least ten times. The DNA for the CDR3 is TGTGCCAGCAGCCAGTCGATATGGGGACTCGTCACCGGGGAGCTGTTTTTT. The encoded protein is CASSQSIWGLVTGELFF. The rearrangement uses TRBV7-2 and TRBJ2-2; a weak D match, TRBD2 (6 bases). Per the germline V gene, CDR1 is SGHTA and CDR2 is FQGNSA. V dropped 5 bases and J dropped 4 bases, with 20 bases sitting between them. This CDR3 has 17 residues.

V gene TRBV2 combines with J gene TRBJ1-5; 8 bases align to TRBD1. V shed 8 bases and J 3 bases; nucleotides not matched to a gene: 6. Germline loops: CDR1 SNHLY, CDR2 FYNNEI. This CDR3 contains 14 residues. The CDR3 nucleotides are TGTGCCAGCCGTCGGGGACAGGTCAATCAGCCCCAGCATTTT. The encoded protein is CASRRGQVNQPQHF.

The chain has TRBV10-2 and TRBJ1-2; D not resolved. This CDR3 is built from 13 residues. Germline values: CDR1 WSHSY, CDR2 SAAADI. Trimming took 2 bases from V and 4 from J, leaving 8 bases between them. The CDR3 reads CASSERPFYGYTF. DNA for the CDR3: TGCGCCAGCAGTGAGCGGCCCTTCTATGGCTACACCTTC.

V usage is TRBV27 and J usage is TRBJ2-7; D is undetermined. V lost 5 bases to trimming and J lost 2 bases, with 16 bases between them. From germline, CDR1 is MNHEY and CDR2 SMNVEV (reference sequence). This CDR3 spans 15 amino acids. Here the CDR3 reads CASSPTRPLPYEQYF. CDR3 coding DNA: TGTGCCAGCAGTCCGACGAGACCCCTTCCCTACGAGCAGTACTTC.

A remark on this clonotype: A much larger clone differs by one base, so this may be a read error. The V and J genes are TRBV7-2 and TRBJ1-5; 8 positions match TRBD1. The CDR3 totals 14 residues. CDR1 and CDR2 (germline): SGHTA, FQGNSA. CDR3 sequence: CASSASGGRQPRHF. In DNA, the CDR3 is TGTGCCAGCAGCGCTTCAGGGGGCCGTCAGCCCCGGCATTTT.

The V call is TRBV28, the J call TRBJ1-1, with 10 bases matching TRBD1. The CDR3 runs 16 residues. The junction had 8 bases not matched to a gene; V was cut back by 5 bases and J by 2 bases. Germline assignment: CDR1 MDHEN and CDR2 SYDVKM. Written as DNA, the CDR3 is TGTGCCAGCAGTCCCCCCGGGACAGGGGCTAACACTGAAGCTTTCTTT. The encoded protein is CASSPPGTGANTEAFF.

This clonotype was counted only a few times. V gene TRBV18 combines with J gene TRBJ1-4, with D possibly matching TRBD1 (5 bases). Germline V gene data show CDR1 as KGHSH and CDR2 as LQKENI. The CDR3 sequence is 14 residues long. V lost 3 bases to trimming and J lost 6 bases, with 11 bases between them. The CDR3 DNA reads as TGTGCCAGCTCACCGTCCGGGACGGATGAAAAACTGTTTTTT. Protein sequence: CASSPSGTDEKLFF.

This rearrangement joins TRBV29-1 to TRBJ1-1, with D perhaps TRBD1 (6 bases). V lost 7 bases and J lost 3, with 21 bases in between. Germline V gene lookup returns CDR1 SQVTM and CDR2 ANQGSEA. The CDR3 has 15 residues. In DNA form, the CDR3 reads TGCAGCGCTGTCCCTCGCGGGGGGCGGGACACTGAAGCTTTCTTT. Encoded protein: CSAVPRGGRDTEAFF.

This clonotype came up many times. CDR3 nucleotides: TGCAGTGCTAGAGATTTTGGCCAGTTGAGTACCGGGGAGCTGTTTTTT. It codes for CSARDFGQLSTGELFF. V gene TRBV20-1 combines with J gene TRBJ2-2, with unresolved D. This CDR3 spans 16 amino acids. Trimming shortened V by 0 bases and J by 5 bases, and 16 bases separated the two germline ends. Germline values: CDR1 DFQATT, CDR2 SNEGSKA (reference sequence).

The sample holds many counts of this clonotype. The rearrangement links TRBV25-1 to TRBJ1-4; no clear D. The CDR3 consists of 14 residues. V was trimmed by 4 bases and J by 0 bases, leaving 6 bases between them. Germline V gives CDR1 MGHDK, CDR2 SYGVNS. DNA for the CDR3: TGTGCCAGCAGTGTCCTGACAACTAATGAAAAACTGTTTTTT. This translates into CASSVLTTNEKLFF.

V is TRBV7-9 and J is TRBJ2-6; no definite D call. CDR1 SEHNR and CDR2 FQNEAQ come from the germline V gene (reference sequence). Trimming removed 5 bases at V and 2 bases at J, with 16 bases between. This CDR3 contains 17 residues. CDR3 loop: CASSPRRKDPGANVLTF. CDR3 bases: TGTGCCAGCAGCCCCCGGCGCAAGGATCCTGGGGCCAACGTCCTGACTTTC.

This clonotype appeared many times. The chain has TRBV7-2 and TRBJ2-5; 8 bases match TRBD1. J was trimmed by 5 bases and V by 1 base; bases with no gene match: 9. There are 16 residues in the CDR3. Germline lookup yields CDR1 SGHTA and CDR2 FQGNSA. CDR3 DNA sequence: TGTGCCAGCAGCTTAGGCGACAGGGGAGTAGGGGAGACCCAGTACTTC. Its translation: CASSLGDRGVGETQYF.

This clonotype came up many times. The chain couples TRBV7-8 to TRBJ1-3; D ambiguous. Germline V CDR1 and CDR2: SGHVS, FQNEAQ. The V gene lost 5 bases and the J gene lost 9 bases, with 11 bases spanning the gap. The CDR3 totals 12 residues. CDR3 protein: CASSPGPGTIYF. DNA of the CDR3: TGTGCCAGCAGCCCGGGCCCGGGCACCATATATTTT. The full variable domain, in which reference TRBV7-8 and TRBJ1-3 provide the parts outside the CDR3, is GAGVSQSPRYKVAKRGQDVALRCDPISGHVSLFWYQQALGQGPEFLTYFQNEAQLDKSGLPSDRFFAERPEGSVSTLKIQRTQQEDSAVYLCASSPGPGTIYFGEGSWLTVV.

Many counts were recorded for this clonotype. The chain joins TRBV12-3 or TRBV12-4 to TRBJ2-1, with a possible D match to TRBD1 (6 bases). The CDR3 is 13 amino acids. V was pared by 6 bases and J by 6 bases, with 12 bases between. Written as DNA, the CDR3 is TGTGCCAGCAGCCCGAAAGGGGGCAATGAGCAGTTCTTC. This encodes CASSPKGGNEQFF.

This chain joins TRBV6-6 and TRBJ1-1; a possible D gene is TRBD1 (5 bases). Trimming left V 7 bases short and J 0 bases short, with 15 bases between. The germline gives CDR1 MNHNY, CDR2 SVGAGI (reference sequence). The CDR3 is 15 amino acids. CDR3 nucleotides: TGTGCCAGCACCGTACAGGAGATTTTGAACACTGAAGCTTTCTTT. Protein product: CASTVQEILNTEAFF.

The V call is TRBV19, the J call TRBJ2-5; D possibly matches TRBD1 or TRBD2 (5 bases each). CDR3 size: 15 residues. Between the trimmed V and J ends, which lost 2 bases and 8 bases, there was a span of 18 bases. The germline V gene has CDR1 LNHDA and CDR2 SQIVND (reference sequence). The CDR3 DNA follows: TGTGCCAGTAGTATAAGAGGGCAGGGCGACGAAACCCAGTACTTC. It specifies CASSIRGQGDETQYF.

This clonotype was counted ten times or more. This chain connects TRBV11-2 to TRBJ2-1; D possibly corresponds to TRBD2 (6 bases). V lost 5 bases and J 0 bases, leaving 20 bases between the germline ends. The CDR3 spans 18 residues. Germline V gene sequence: CDR1 SGHAT, CDR2 FQNNGV. The CDR3 bases are TGTGCCAGCAGCCTACTATCGGGCGGGGCCAGCTCCTACAATGAGCAGTTCTTC. It yields the protein CASSLLSGGASSYNEQFF. The entire variable domain, with the rest obtained from reference TRBV11-2 and TRBJ2-1, is as follows: EAGVAQSPRYKIIEKRQSVAFWCNPISGHATLYWYQQILGQGPKLLIQFQNNGVVDDSQLPKDRFSAERLKGVDSTLKIQPAKLEDSAVYLCASSLLSGGASSYNEQFFGPGTRLTVL.